Listed below are T cell receptor beta chains from one sample, sequenced in a study of T cell clones after liver transplantation. The method was immunoSEQ multiplex PCR; TCRdb's version includes in-frame clones alone and lacks a portion of them. The data hold tens of thousands of clones, with 84% observed a single time. The specimen was CD4+ T cells from blood, collected 48 months after liver transplant. These receptors came from a human patient who received a liver transplant. The T cells may partly be graft donor cells. Both conserved end residues are part of each CDR3.

TRBV7-2 CASSLGLRGGTDTQYF
TRBV10-3 CAISGVGGNEQYF
TRBV11-1 CASRRGAGVKNEQFF
TRBV7-2 CASSLATSAGELFF
TRBV6-5 CASSYDLGKGIYGYTF
TRBV4-2 CASSQDRQRSAYEQYF
TRBV28 CASRTSGSTDTQYF
TRBV19 CASISSGNTIYF
TRBV5-4 CASSLAREGYGYTF
TRBV7-3 CASSLTRDSANTGELFF
TRBV11-2 CASSLTRGASSETQYF
TRBV29-1 CIGRANEKLFF
TRBV18 CASSHNLAGQGHQPQHF
TRBV14 CASSQVSTWGNEQFF
TRBV2 CASKKSRGDSYEQYF
TRBV7-2 CASSLLASQETQYF
TRBV7-2 CASSQIRDTEAFF
TRBV5-8 CASREHRGGGFF
TRBV7-9 CASSLSFNQPQHF
TRBV7-2 CASSLRRSSTDTQYF
TRBV14 CASSQGSRGVSRYTF
TRBV30 CAWSERLTYEQYF